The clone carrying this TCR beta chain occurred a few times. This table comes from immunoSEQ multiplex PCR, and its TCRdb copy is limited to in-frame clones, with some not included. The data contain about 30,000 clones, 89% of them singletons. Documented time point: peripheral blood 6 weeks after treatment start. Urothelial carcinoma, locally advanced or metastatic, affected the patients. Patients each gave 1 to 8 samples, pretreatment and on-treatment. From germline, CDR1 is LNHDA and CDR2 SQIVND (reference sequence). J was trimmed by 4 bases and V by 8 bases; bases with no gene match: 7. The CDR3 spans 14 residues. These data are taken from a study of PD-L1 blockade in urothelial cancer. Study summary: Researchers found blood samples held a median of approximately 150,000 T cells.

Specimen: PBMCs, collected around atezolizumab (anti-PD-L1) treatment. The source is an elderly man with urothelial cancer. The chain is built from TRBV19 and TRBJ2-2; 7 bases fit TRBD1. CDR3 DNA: TGTGCCAGTTTCCGGGACAGCGCCACCGGGGAGCTGTTTTTT. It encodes CASFRDSATGELFF.